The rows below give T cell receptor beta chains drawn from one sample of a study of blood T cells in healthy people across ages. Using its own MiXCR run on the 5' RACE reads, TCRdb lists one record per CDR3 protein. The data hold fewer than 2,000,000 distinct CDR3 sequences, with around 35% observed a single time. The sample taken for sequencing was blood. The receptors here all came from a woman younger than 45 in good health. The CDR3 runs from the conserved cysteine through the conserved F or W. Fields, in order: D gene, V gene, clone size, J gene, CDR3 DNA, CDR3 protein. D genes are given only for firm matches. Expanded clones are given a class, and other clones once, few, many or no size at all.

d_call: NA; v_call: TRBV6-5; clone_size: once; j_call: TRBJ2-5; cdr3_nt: TGTGCCAGCAGCAAGGACTGGAACCAAGAGACCCAGTACTTC; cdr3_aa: CASSKDWNQETQYF
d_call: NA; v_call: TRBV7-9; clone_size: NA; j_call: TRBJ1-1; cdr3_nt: TGTGCCAGCAGCCCCCCCGAGACAGATAACACTGAAGCTTTCTTT; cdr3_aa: CASSPPETDNTEAFF
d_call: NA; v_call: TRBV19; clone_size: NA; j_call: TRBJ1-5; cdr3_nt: TGTGCCAGTAGTATAGGCCAGCTAAATCAGCCCCAGCATTTT; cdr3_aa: CASSIGQLNQPQHF
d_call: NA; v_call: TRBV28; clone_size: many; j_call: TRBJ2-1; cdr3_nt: TGTGCCAGCAGCCCAAGTTGGAGTACCAATGAGCAGTTCTTC; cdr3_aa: CASSPSWSTNEQFF
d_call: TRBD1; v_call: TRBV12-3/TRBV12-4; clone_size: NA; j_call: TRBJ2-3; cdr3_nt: TGTGCCGGCAGTTTAGCATACCCGGGACAGGGTGCGGAAGATACGCAGTATTTT; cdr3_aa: CAGSLAYPGQGAEDTQYF
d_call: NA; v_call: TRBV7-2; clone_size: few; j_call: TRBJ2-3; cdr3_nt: TGTGCCAGCAGCTTAAGCGGGATAGGGGGGCCAGATACGCAGTATTTT; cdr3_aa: CASSLSGIGGPDTQYF
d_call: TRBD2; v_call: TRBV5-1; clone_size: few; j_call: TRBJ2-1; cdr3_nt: TGCGCCAGCAGACCGGAGCCGGGACTAGCGGGAGCTATGAATGAGCAGTTCTTC; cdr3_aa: CASRPEPGLAGAMNEQFF
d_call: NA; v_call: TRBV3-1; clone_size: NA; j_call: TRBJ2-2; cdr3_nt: TGTGCCAGCAGCCCCCTTCTAGGGGGCACCGGGGAGCTGTTTTTT; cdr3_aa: CASSPLLGGTGELFF
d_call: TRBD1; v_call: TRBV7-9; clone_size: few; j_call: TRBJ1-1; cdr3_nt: TGTGCCAGCAGCCAACAGGGGGCCACTGAAGCTTTCTTT; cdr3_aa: CASSQQGATEAFF
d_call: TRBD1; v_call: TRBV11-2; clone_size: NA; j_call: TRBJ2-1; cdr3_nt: TGTGCCAGCAGCTTAGACCCACAGGGGGAAGGCTGGAGTAGATCTTTGGATGAGCAGTTCTTC; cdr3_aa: CASSLDPQGEGWSRSLDEQFF
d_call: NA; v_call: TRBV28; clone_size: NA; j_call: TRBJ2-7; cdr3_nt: TGTGCCAGCAGCCCGCTGAGCGGGCGCTCCTACGAGCAGTACTTC; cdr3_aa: CASSPLSGRSYEQYF
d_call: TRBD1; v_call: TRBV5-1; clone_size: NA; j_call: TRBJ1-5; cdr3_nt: TGCGCCAGCAGCTCCGGGACAGGGAGAGGTCAGCCCCAGCATTTT; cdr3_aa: CASSSGTGRGQPQHF
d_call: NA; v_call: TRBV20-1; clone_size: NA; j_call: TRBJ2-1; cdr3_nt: TGCAGTGCTAGGGCCCCTTATGCAGGTCCTTCCTACAATGAGCAGTTCTTC; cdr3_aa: CSARAPYAGPSYNEQFF
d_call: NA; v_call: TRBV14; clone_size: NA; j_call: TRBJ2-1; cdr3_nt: TGTGCCAGCAGCCATGGTGGCTCCGGCCATGAGCAGTTCTTC; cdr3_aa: CASSHGGSGHEQFF
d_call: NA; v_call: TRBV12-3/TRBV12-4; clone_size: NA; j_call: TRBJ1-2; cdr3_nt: TGTGCCAGCAGTTCCGCGACCTTCCCCAACTATGGCTACACCTTC; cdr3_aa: CASSSATFPNYGYTF
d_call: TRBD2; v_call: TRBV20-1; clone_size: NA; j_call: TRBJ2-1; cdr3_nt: TGCAGTGCTAGCCACACAAGCGGGGGACGCGATGAGCAGTTCTTC; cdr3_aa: CSASHTSGGRDEQFF
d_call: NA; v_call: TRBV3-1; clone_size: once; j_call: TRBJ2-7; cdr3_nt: TGTGCCAGCAGCGATCGGACGGTCCCCTACGAGCAGTACTTC; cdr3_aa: CASSDRTVPYEQYF
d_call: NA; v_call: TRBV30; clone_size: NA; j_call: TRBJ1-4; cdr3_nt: TGTGCCTGGGAGCAGGATGAAAAACTGTTTTTT; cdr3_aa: CAWEQDEKLFF
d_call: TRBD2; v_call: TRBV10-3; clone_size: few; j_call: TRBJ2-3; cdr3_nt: TGTGCCATCAGCCGGAAGCGGGAGGCCCCAGATACGCAGTATTTT; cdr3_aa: CAISRKREAPDTQYF
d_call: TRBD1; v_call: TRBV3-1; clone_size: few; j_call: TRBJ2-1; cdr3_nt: TGTGCCAGCAGCCAGGGGGACAGGGACAATGAGCGGCAGTTCTTC; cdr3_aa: CASSQGDRDNERQFF
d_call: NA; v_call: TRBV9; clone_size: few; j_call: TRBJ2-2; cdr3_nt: TGTGCCAGCAGCCCTTGGACAGCGAACACCGGGGAGCTGTTTTTT; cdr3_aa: CASSPWTANTGELFF
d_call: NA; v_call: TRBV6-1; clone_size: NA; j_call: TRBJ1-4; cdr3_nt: TGTGCCAGCAGTGAGGGTCACTACAATGAAAAACTGTTTTTT; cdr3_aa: CASSEGHYNEKLFF
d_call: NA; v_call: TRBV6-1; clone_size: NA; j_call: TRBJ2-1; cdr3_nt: TGTGCCAGCAGTCAAATACCAGAGGGATACAATGAGCAGTTCTTC; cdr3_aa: CASSQIPEGYNEQFF
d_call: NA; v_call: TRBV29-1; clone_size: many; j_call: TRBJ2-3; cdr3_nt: TGCAGCGTTGAAGAGGGCGGCACAGATACGCAGTATTTT; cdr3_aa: CSVEEGGTDTQYF
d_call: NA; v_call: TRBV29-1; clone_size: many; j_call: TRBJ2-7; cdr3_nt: TGCAGCGTTGAAGATAGGACGGACTACGAGCAGTACTTC; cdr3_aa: CSVEDRTDYEQYF
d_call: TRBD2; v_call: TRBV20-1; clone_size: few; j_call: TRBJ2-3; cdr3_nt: TGCAGTGCTGGGCTACTAGCGGGGTTCCCGGATACGCAGTATTTT; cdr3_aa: CSAGLLAGFPDTQYF
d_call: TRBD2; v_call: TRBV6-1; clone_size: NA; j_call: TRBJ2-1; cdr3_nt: TGTGCCAGCTCGGGACTAGCGGGGGTGAGCTCCTACAGTGAGCAGTTCTTC; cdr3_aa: CASSGLAGVSSYSEQFF
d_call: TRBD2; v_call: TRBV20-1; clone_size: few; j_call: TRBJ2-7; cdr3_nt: TGCAGTGCCCAGCGGGGGGGCTCCTACGAGCAGTACTTC; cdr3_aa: CSAQRGGSYEQYF
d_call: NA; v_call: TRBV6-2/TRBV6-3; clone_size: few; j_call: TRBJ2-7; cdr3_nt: TGTGCCTGCAGTTCCCTTTACGAGCAGTACTTC; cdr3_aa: CACSSLYEQYF
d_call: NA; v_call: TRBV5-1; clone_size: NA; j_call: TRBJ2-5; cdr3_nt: TGCGCCAGCAGCCCCCGACAGAATAGCCAAGAGACCCAGTACTTC; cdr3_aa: CASSPRQNSQETQYF
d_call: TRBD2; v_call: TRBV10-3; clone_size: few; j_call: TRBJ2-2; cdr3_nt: TGTGCCATCATGGGAGCGGGAAGGGACACCGGGGAGCTGTTTTTT; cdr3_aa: CAIMGAGRDTGELFF
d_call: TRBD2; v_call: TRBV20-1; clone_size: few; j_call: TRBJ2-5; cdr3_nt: TGCAGTGCTAGAAGCGGGAGTTGGGAGACCCAGTACTTC; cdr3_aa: CSARSGSWETQYF
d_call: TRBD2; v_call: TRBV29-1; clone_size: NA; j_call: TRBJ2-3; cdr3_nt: TGCAGCGTTGATAGCGGGAGAGAGGATACGCAGTATTTT; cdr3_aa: CSVDSGREDTQYF
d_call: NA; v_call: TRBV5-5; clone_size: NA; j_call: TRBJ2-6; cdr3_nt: TGTGCCAGCAGCTTGGTCCCTATAATCCCCTCTGGGGCCAACGTCCTGACTTTC; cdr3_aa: CASSLVPIIPSGANVLTF
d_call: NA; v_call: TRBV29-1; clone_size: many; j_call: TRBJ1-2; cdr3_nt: TGCAGCGCCTGGGAGTATGGCTACACCTTC; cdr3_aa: CSAWEYGYTF
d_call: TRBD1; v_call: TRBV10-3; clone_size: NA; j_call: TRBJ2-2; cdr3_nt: TGTGCCATCAGTGCTTCGACAGGGGGGAACACCGGGGAGCTGTTTTTT; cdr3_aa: CAISASTGGNTGELFF
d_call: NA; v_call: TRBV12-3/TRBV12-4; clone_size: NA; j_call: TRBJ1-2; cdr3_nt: TGTGCCAGCACCTCAGGGTCCGGGACGGGCTACACCTTC; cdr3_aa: CASTSGSGTGYTF
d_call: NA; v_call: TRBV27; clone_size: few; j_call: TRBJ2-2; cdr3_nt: TGTGCCAGCAGTTTTGGAAGCTTGACCGGGGAGCTGTTTTTT; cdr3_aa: CASSFGSLTGELFF
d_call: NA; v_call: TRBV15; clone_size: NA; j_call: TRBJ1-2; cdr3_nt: TGTGCCACCAGCCTTCTTGGGGGGATTCCCTATGGCTACACCTTC; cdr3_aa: CATSLLGGIPYGYTF
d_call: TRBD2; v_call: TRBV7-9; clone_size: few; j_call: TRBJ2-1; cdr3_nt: TGTGCCAGCAGCCTTCCTAGCGGGAGGCCAAACCTTCGCATCTACAATGAGCAGTTCTTC; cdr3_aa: CASSLPSGRPNLRIYNEQFF
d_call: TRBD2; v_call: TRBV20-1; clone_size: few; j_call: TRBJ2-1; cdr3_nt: TGCAGTGCTAGAGATGTCGGGACGGGGGGAGCGGATGAGCAGTTCTTC; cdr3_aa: CSARDVGTGGADEQFF
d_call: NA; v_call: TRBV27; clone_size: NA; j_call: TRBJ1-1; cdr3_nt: TGTGCCAGCAGTTTTCTGTCAGATGGGACTGAAGCTTTCTTT; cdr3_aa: CASSFLSDGTEAFF
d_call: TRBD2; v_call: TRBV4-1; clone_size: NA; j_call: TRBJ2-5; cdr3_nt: TGCGCCAGCAGCCAAGAGGCGGGACTAGCATTCCAGACCCAGTACTTC; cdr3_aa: CASSQEAGLAFQTQYF
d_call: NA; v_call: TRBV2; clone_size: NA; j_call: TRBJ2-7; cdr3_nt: TGTGCCAGCAGGGACGCAAGAGCCTACGAGCAGTACTTC; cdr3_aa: CASRDARAYEQYF
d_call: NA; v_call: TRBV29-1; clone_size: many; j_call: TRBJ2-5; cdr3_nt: TGCAGCGTTGAAGTTCGAAGGGGGGTTGAAGCCCAAGAGACCCAGTACTTC; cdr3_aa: CSVEVRRGVEAQETQYF